This TCR beta chain came from a study of Ad26.COV2.S vaccination and SARS-CoV-2 variants. Findings of the study overall: Vaccine recipients showed a spike-specific TCR breadth that was higher than in placebo recipients.

Sequencing used immunoSEQ multiplex PCR; TCRdb keeps in-frame clones, though not all of them. The data show about 350,000 clones, about 91% seen once. As for this clone: Its antigen is unidentified.

The germline V gene has CDR1 LGHDT and CDR2 YNNKEL (reference sequence). The CDR3 spans 15 residues. Trimming removed 1 base from V and 4 bases from J, with 12 bases in between. This receptor was taken from a human donor who had recovered from COVID-19. The rearrangement links TRBV3-1 (or the pseudogene TRBV3-2) to TRBJ2-3; maybe TRBD1 (5 bases). This material consisted of peripheral blood, taken after recovery from COVID-19. The CDR3 sequence is CASSQGSGIPDTQYF. Written as DNA, the CDR3 is TGTGCCAGCAGCCAAGGTTCAGGGATCCCAGATACGCAGTATTTT.